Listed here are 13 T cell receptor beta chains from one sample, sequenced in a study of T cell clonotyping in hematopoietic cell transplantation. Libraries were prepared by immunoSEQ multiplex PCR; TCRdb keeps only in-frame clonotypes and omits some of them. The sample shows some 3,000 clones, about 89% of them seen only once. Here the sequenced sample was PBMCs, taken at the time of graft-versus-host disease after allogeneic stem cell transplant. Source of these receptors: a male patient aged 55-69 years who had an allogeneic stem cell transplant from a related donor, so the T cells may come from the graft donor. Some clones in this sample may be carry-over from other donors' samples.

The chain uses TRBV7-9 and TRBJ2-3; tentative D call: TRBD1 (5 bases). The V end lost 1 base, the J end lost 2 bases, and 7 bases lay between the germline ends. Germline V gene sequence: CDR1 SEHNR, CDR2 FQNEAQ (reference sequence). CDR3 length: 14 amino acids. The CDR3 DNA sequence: TGTGCCAGCAGCTTAGACAGGAACACAGATACGCAGTATTTT. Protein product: CASSLDRNTDTQYF.

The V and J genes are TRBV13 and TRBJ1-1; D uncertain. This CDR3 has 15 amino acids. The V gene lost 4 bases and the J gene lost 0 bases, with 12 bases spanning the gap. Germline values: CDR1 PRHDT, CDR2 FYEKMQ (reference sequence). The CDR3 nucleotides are TGTGCCAGCAGCTCTGGACGGACTCTGAACACTGAAGCTTTCTTT. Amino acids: CASSSGRTLNTEAFF.

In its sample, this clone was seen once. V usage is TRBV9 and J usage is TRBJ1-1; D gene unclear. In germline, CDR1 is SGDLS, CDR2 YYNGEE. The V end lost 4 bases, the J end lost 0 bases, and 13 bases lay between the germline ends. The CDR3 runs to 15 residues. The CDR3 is CASSPRRGLNTEAFF. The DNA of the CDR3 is TGTGCCAGCAGCCCCCGGAGAGGGCTGAACACTGAAGCTTTCTTT.

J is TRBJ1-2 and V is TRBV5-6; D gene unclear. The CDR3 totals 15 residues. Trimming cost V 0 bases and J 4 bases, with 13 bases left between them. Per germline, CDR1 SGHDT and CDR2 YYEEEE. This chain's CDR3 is CASSLAAGRTYGYTF. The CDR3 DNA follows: TGTGCCAGCAGCTTGGCGGCGGGCAGGACCTATGGCTACACCTTC.

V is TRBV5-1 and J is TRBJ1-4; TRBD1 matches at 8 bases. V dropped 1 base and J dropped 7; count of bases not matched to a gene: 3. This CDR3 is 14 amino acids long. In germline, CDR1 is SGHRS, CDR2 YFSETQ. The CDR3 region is CASSLLQGGEKLFF. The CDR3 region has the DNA TGCGCCAGCAGCTTGCTACAGGGGGGTGAAAAACTGTTTTTT.

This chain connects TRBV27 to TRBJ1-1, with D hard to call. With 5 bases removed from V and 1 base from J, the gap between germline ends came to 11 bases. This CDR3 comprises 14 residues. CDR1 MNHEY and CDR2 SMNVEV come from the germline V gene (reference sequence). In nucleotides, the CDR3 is TGTGCCAGCAGTATTGTACAATCGAACACTGAAGCTTTCTTT. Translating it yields CASSIVQSNTEAFF.

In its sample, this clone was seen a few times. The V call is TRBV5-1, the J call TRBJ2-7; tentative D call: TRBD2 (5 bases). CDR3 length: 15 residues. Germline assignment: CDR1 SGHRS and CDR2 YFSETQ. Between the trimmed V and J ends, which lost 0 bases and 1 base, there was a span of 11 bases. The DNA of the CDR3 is TGCGCCAGCAGCTTGGGACTATTTGGTTCCTACGAGCAGTACTTC. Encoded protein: CASSLGLFGSYEQYF.

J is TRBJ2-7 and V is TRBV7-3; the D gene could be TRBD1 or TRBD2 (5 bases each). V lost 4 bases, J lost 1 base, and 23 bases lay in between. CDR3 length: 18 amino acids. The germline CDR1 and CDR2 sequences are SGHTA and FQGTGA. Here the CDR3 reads CASSSLPNGAGESYEQYF. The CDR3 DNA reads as TGTGCCAGCAGCTCCCTCCCTAACGGGGCTGGGGAATCCTACGAGCAGTACTTC. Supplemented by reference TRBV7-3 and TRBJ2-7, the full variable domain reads GAGVSQTPSNKVTEKGKYVELRCDPISGHTALYWYRQSLGQGPEFLIYFQGTGAADDSGLPNDRFFAVRPEGSVSTLKIQRTERGDSAVYLCASSSLPNGAGESYEQYFGPGTRLTVT.

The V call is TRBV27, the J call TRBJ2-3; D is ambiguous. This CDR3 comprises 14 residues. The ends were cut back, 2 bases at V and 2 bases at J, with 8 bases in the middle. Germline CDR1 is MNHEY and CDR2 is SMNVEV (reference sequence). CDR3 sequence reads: CASSLGVVTDTQYF. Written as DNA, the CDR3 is TGTGCCAGCAGTTTAGGGGTAGTCACAGATACGCAGTATTTT.

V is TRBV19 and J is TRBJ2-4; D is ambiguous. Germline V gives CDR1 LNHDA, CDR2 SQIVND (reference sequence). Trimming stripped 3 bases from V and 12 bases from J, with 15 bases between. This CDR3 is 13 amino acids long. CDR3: CASSILSGESQYF. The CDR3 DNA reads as TGTGCCAGTAGTATCTTATCAGGCGAGAGTCAGTACTTC. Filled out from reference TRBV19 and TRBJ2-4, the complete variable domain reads DGGITQSPKYLFRKEGQNVTLSCEQNLNHDAMYWYRQDPGQGLRLIYYSQIVNDFQKGDIAEGYSVSREKKESFPLTVTSAQKNPTAFYLCASSILSGESQYFGAGTRLSVL.

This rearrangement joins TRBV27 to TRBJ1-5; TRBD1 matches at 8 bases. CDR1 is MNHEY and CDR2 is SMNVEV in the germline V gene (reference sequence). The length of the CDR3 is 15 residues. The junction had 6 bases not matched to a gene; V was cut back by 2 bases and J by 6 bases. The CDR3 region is CASSLDRGFGQPQHF. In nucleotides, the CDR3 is TGTGCCAGCAGTTTAGACAGGGGTTTCGGTCAGCCCCAGCATTTT.

The CDR3 region has the DNA TGTGCCATCAGTGAGTCGACCCAGGGTACTGAAGCTTTCTTT. Amino acids: CAISESTQGTEAFF. V and J are TRBV10-3 and TRBJ1-1; D might be TRBD1 (5 bases). Germline V CDR1 and CDR2: ENHRY, SYGVKD. The CDR3 loop spans 14 amino acids. V was shortened by 0 bases and J by 5 bases, with 10 bases between the two germline ends.

CDR3 bases: TGTGCCAGCAGTGGTTCGGGTCCTTATGGCTACACCTTC. The encoded protein is CASSGSGPYGYTF. The rearrangement links TRBV2 to TRBJ1-2; D is unresolved. The CDR3 runs to 13 residues. The V gene lost 4 bases and the J gene lost 5 bases, with 11 bases spanning the gap. The germline V gene has CDR1 SNHLY and CDR2 FYNNEI.